The 21 T cell receptor beta chains below come from one sample, sequenced in a study of spatial heterogeneity in lung cancer. TCRdb ran MiXCR on the 5' RACE reads and lists one entry per CDR3 protein. The sample has about 17,000 distinct CDR3 sequences; about a fifth are singletons. Stated time point: sample taken at primary tumor resection. Whole RNA, isolated from tumor, nontumor lung or frozen PBMC, was sequenced without prior sorting. The sample in question was PBMCs, obtained at surgery. Receptors originate from a female donor with early-stage non-small cell lung cancer.

This clonotype was observed many times. This sequence joins TRBV5-1 and TRBJ2-1, with a tentative D call TRBD2 (5 bases). The CDR3 loop spans 11 amino acids. The germline V and J ends were trimmed by 3 bases and 10 bases, with 8 bases remaining between them. CDR1 SGHRS and CDR2 YFSETQ come from the germline V gene. The CDR3 DNA reads TGCGCCAGCAGCTCGGGGTTCGAGCAGTTCTTC. Translated, it gives CASSSGFEQFF.

This clonotype was seen repeatedly, ten times or more. The V and J genes are TRBV9 and TRBJ1-2; the match to TRBD1 covers 9 bases. With V trimmed by 5 bases and J by 7 bases, 12 bases remained unmatched. This CDR3 has 15 amino acids. Looked up from germline, CDR1 is SGDLS and CDR2 is YYNGEE. In DNA, the CDR3 is TGTGCCAGCAGGCACGGGACAGGGCATTCAAGTGGCTACACCTTC. It encodes CASRHGTGHSSGYTF.

This chain joins TRBV6-5 and TRBJ1-3; perhaps TRBD1 as D (5 bases). Germline lookup yields CDR1 MNHEY and CDR2 SVGAGI. V was cut by 6 bases and J by 2 bases, with 14 bases left in between. The CDR3 consists of 15 residues. The CDR3 loop is CASSFSGGPGNTIYF. The CDR3 region has the DNA TGTGCCAGCAGCTTCTCCGGGGGACCTGGAAACACCATATATTTT.

The CDR3 sequence: CASSLDSGVGEQYF. The CDR3 bases are TGTGCCAGCAGCTTAGACTCAGGGGTGGGCGAGCAGTACTTC. The chain combines TRBV7-6 with TRBJ2-7; the D gene is possibly TRBD1 (6 bases). Germline lookup yields CDR1 SGHVS and CDR2 FNYEAQ. V shed 1 base and J shed 6 bases, with 13 bases lying between them. CDR3 size: 14 residues.

This clonotype was found many times. This chain joins TRBV20-1 and TRBJ1-1, with D perhaps matching TRBD1 (5 bases). Germline loops: CDR1 DFQATT, CDR2 SNEGSKA (reference sequence). This CDR3 has 13 amino acids. The V gene lost 5 bases and the J gene lost 0 bases, with 10 bases spanning the gap. In nucleotides, the CDR3 is TGCAGTGCTGGATCAGGGATGAACACTGAAGCTTTCTTT. Residues: CSAGSGMNTEAFF.

This clonotype was counted between two and nine times. With a much larger clone just one base away, this may be a read error. This chain uses TRBV6-2 or TRBV6-3 with TRBJ1-2, with D unresolved. This CDR3 contains 12 residues. V lost 6 bases and J 7 bases, leaving 12 bases between the germline ends. Germline-derived CDR1 and CDR2 are MNHEY and SVGEGT. CDR3 DNA: TGTGCCAGCAGGCGCGACATCATTGGCTACACCTTC. Protein sequence: CASRRDIIGYTF.

This clonotype was found many times. The chain links TRBV4-2 to TRBJ2-7; D is uncertain. CDR3 length: 13 amino acids. CDR1 LGHNA and CDR2 YNFKEQ come from the germline V gene. V lost 0 bases and J lost 3, with 6 bases in between. The CDR3 region is CASSQEGDYEQYF. In nucleotides, the CDR3 is TGTGCCAGCAGCCAAGAGGGTGACTACGAGCAGTACTTC.

The chain combines TRBV4-3 with TRBJ2-3; 10 bases agree with TRBD2. This CDR3 is 15 amino acids long. Per the germline V gene, CDR1 is LGHNA and CDR2 is YSLEER. V shed 5 bases, J shed 5 bases, and the junction held 7 bases outside the gene matches. CDR3 DNA: TGCGCCAGCAGCTCGAAAGCGGGAGGGATAGATACGCAGTATTTT. This translates into CASSSKAGGIDTQYF.

V gene TRBV10-3 combines with J gene TRBJ2-1, with TRBD1 as a possible D gene (7 bases). V shed 4 bases and J shed 4 bases, with 11 bases lying between them. CDR1 and CDR2 from the germline V gene are ENHRY and SYGVKD. This CDR3 is built from 14 residues. CDR3 nucleotide sequence: TGTGCCATCAGTGCCAGGGGGACTTACAATGAGCAGTTCTTC. Protein sequence: CAISARGTYNEQFF.

This clonotype appeared many times. The chain employs TRBV7-2 and TRBJ2-5; D may be TRBD1 (5 bases). V was pared by 4 bases and J by 0 bases, with 6 bases between. CDR3 length: 13 residues. The V gene's germline CDR1 is SGHTA and CDR2 FQGNSA. CDR3 DNA: TGTGCCAGCAGCTCAGGGTACCAAGAGACCCAGTACTTC. Protein: CASSSGYQETQYF.

This clonotype has ten or more counts. This sequence joins TRBV24-1 and TRBJ2-7, with 7 bases lining up with TRBD2. CDR3 size: 15 residues. The V gene end was trimmed by 4 bases and the J gene end by 0 bases; junction bases not matched to a gene: 5. The germline CDR1 and CDR2 sequences are KGHDR and SFDVKD. The CDR3 loop is CATSESGKSSYEQYF. For the CDR3, the DNA is TGTGCCACCAGTGAAAGCGGGAAGAGCTCCTACGAGCAGTACTTC.

This clonotype appeared many times. This rearrangement joins TRBV7-9 to TRBJ2-1; 12 bases are shared with TRBD2. V dropped 5 bases and J dropped 3; count of bases not matched to a gene: 8. The CDR3 is made up of 17 amino acids. Germline V CDR1 and CDR2: SEHNR, FQNEAQ (reference sequence). Here the CDR3 reads CASSPTPTSGSYNEQFF. The CDR3, as DNA: TGTGCCAGCAGCCCGACCCCGACTAGCGGGAGCTACAATGAGCAGTTCTTC.

The table lists this clonotype with many counts. This chain uses TRBV20-1 with TRBJ1-1, with TRBD1 identical over 8 bases. V dropped 1 base and J dropped 4; count of bases not matched to a gene: 8. Germline loops: CDR1 DFQATT, CDR2 SNEGSKA (reference sequence). The CDR3 totals 15 residues. CDR3 sequence (DNA): TGCAGTGCTAGAGGCCCAGACAGGGGAGGCACTGAAGCTTTCTTT. Translating it yields CSARGPDRGGTEAFF.

This clonotype was detected only a few times. The J gene is TRBJ2-3, the V gene TRBV21-1. TRBV21-1 is a known pseudogene. This CDR3 spans 14 amino acids. In DNA form, the CDR3 reads TGTGCCAGCAGGCTTACGGGGTTCACAGATACGCAGTATTTT. Translating gives CASRLTGFTDTQYF.

This clonotype turned up a few times. CDR3 sequence: CASSLDPKNIQYF. The CDR3 coding sequence is TGTGCCAGCAGCTTAGACCCCAAAAACATTCAGTACTTC. V is TRBV7-2 and J is TRBJ2-4; D call uncertain. The V and J ends lost 1 base and 2 bases respectively, with 3 bases between them. Germline CDR1 SGHTA, CDR2 FQGNSA. The CDR3 is 13 residues long. The entire variable domain, with the rest obtained from reference TRBV7-2 and TRBJ2-4, is as follows: GAGVSQSPSNKVTEKGKDVELRCDPISGHTALYWYRQSLGQGLEFLIYFQGNSAPDKSGLPSDRFSAERTGGSVSTLTIQRTQQEDSAVYLCASSLDPKNIQYFGAGTRLSVL.

By sample share, this clonotype is medium-sized. The chain carries TRBV28 and TRBJ1-1; TRBD1 might be the D (5 bases). The CDR3 sequence is 16 residues long. Germline values: CDR1 MDHEN, CDR2 SYDVKM. V lost 5 bases and J lost 4, with 20 bases in between. DNA for the CDR3: TGTGCCAGCAGTCTATTAGGGGCTGGGTCCGCCACTGAAGCTTTCTTT. It specifies CASSLLGAGSATEAFF.

This clonotype was counted ten times or more. J is TRBJ2-1 and V is TRBV7-2; 9 bases match TRBD2. The CDR3 consists of 13 residues. Looked up from germline, CDR1 is SGHTA and CDR2 is FQGNSA. Trimming at V came to 5 bases and at J to 9 bases, leaving 5 bases not matched to a gene. This chain's CDR3 is CASSTELAGEQFF. CDR3 DNA: TGTGCCAGCAGCACCGAACTAGCGGGTGAGCAGTTCTTC.

The V call is TRBV18, the J call TRBJ2-1; the D call may be TRBD1 or TRBD2 (5 bases each). The CDR3 has 15 amino acids. V shed 3 bases and J shed 2 bases, with 11 bases lying between them. Germline V gene lookup returns CDR1 KGHSH and CDR2 LQKENI. DNA for the CDR3: TGTGCCAGCTCACCCGGGACCGGAACCTACAATGAGCAGTTCTTC. Its protein is CASSPGTGTYNEQFF.

This clonotype occurred many times. The chain is built from TRBV4-1 and TRBJ2-1; the match to TRBD1 covers 12 bases. The CDR3 spans 17 residues. CDR1 is MGHRA and CDR2 is YSYEKL in the germline V gene. J lost 7 bases, V lost 2 bases, and 9 bases had no gene match. The CDR3: CASSQPKGQGAGNEQFF. The DNA for the CDR3 is TGCGCCAGCAGCCAACCCAAGGGACAGGGGGCCGGGAATGAGCAGTTCTTC.

This clonotype was seen ten or more times. The chain is built from TRBV6-8 and TRBJ1-2; D remains ambiguous. The V and J ends lost 5 bases and 3 bases respectively, with 13 bases between them. Germline values: CDR1 MNHGY, CDR2 SAAAGT. The CDR3 spans 14 residues. The chain's CDR3 is CASSPRWSYYGYTF. The CDR3 DNA reads TGTGCCAGCAGTCCTCGGTGGAGTTACTATGGCTACACCTTC.

In its sample, this clonotype was seen many times. This chain connects TRBV4-3 to TRBJ2-1; 10 bases are shared with TRBD2. V lost 0 bases and J lost 4; bases outside the gene matches: 15. Germline loops: CDR1 LGHNA, CDR2 YSLEER. The CDR3 runs to 20 residues. The CDR3 region has the DNA TGCGCCAGCAGCCAAGACGTGGATCTAGCGGGAGCGGGTTGGTACAATGAGCAGTTCTTC. It codes for CASSQDVDLAGAGWYNEQFF.